What follows are 23 T cell receptor beta chains derived from one specimen sequenced in a study of OX40 agonist ivuxolimab in advanced cancers. Assay: immunoSEQ multiplex PCR; the TCRdb copy retains only in-frame clones and omits some. Of about 19,000 clones in the sample, approximately 78% were seen once. Here the sequenced sample was CD4+ or CD8+ T cells sorted from blood, taken in a trial of the OX40 agonist ivuxolimab. The receptors stem from an adult with an advanced solid tumor such as melanoma, head and neck, liver or kidney cancer.

Details on this clone: This sample includes further DNA sequences coding for the same CDR3. The chain employs TRBV14 and TRBJ1-5; D unclear. This CDR3 is 12 amino acids long. CDR1 and CDR2 from the germline V gene are SGHDN and FVKESK. Trimming removed 1 base at V and 6 bases at J, with 4 bases between. This CDR3 is CASSQGGQPQHF. CDR3 nucleotides: TGTGCCAGCAGCCAAGGGGGTCAGCCCCAGCATTTT. Full variable domain (missing parts from reference TRBV14 and TRBJ1-5): EAGVTQFPSHSVIEKGQTVTLRCDPISGHDNLYWYRRVMGKEIKFLLHFVKESKQDESGMPNNRFLAERTGGTYSTLKVQPAELEDSGVYFCASSQGGQPQHFGDGTRLSIL.

The chain employs TRBV9 and TRBJ2-6; no clear D. The CDR3 covers 16 residues. Per the germline V gene, CDR1 is SGDLS and CDR2 is YYNGEE. V was shortened by 3 bases and J by 0 bases, with 10 bases between the two germline ends. CDR3 bases: TGTGCCAGCAGCGGTGCATCGAGCTCTGGGGCCAACGTCCTGACTTTC. This codes for CASSGASSSGANVLTF.

The V and J genes are TRBV7-3 and TRBJ2-7; 9 nucleotides line up with TRBD2. V dropped 8 bases and J dropped 7; count of bases not matched to a gene: 12. Germline-derived CDR1 and CDR2 are SGHTA and FQGTGA. The CDR3 has 14 residues. The CDR3 DNA is TGTGCCAGCGCCGTGGCGGGAGGGCCGCGTGAGCAGTACTTC. Encoded protein: CASAVAGGPREQYF.

The chain links TRBV7-9 to TRBJ2-5; weak D call: TRBD2 (5 bases). V lost 1 base and J 5 bases, leaving 14 bases between the germline ends. Germline-derived CDR1 and CDR2 are SEHNR and FQNEAQ (reference sequence). The CDR3 consists of 15 residues. The CDR3 reads CASSLVDTGKETQYF. CDR3 DNA: TGTGCCAGCAGCTTAGTAGACACCGGGAAGGAGACCCAGTACTTC.

The chain has TRBV6-5 and TRBJ2-7; 8 bases match TRBD2. Germline CDR1 reads MNHEY; CDR2 reads SVGAGI. This CDR3 has 14 amino acids. Trimming removed 0 bases from V and 7 bases from J; junction bases left unmatched: 5. The CDR3 region has the DNA TGTGCCAGCAGTTACTCGGGGCTAGCGGGTGAGCAGTACTTC. Its protein is CASSYSGLAGEQYF.

This chain joins TRBV6-6 and TRBJ2-5; 9 bases fit TRBD1. CDR1 is MNHNY and CDR2 is SVGAGI in the germline V gene (reference sequence). This CDR3 comprises 14 residues. The V segment lost 1 base and the J segment 5 bases; nucleotides outside the gene matches: 2. Here the CDR3 reads CASSYLGQGETQYF. The CDR3 DNA is TGTGCCAGCAGTTACTTGGGACAGGGCGAGACCCAGTACTTC.

This clone was picked up a small number of times. The chain employs TRBV5-6 and TRBJ1-5; a possible D gene is TRBD1 (5 bases). This CDR3 is 13 amino acids long. The V gene's germline CDR1 is SGHDT and CDR2 YYEEEE. V was cut by 3 bases and J by 7 bases, with 11 bases left in between. The CDR3 DNA follows: TGTGCCAGCAGCTCGGGACCGAAACAGCCCCAGCATTTT. Its translation is CASSSGPKQPQHF.

V usage is TRBV13 and J usage is TRBJ2-5; D may be TRBD1 (5 bases). Germline V gene data show CDR1 as PRHDT and CDR2 as FYEKMQ (reference sequence). The V gene lost 5 bases and the J gene lost 2 bases, with 9 bases spanning the gap. This CDR3 region has 13 residues. The chain's CDR3 is CASSPRQQETQYF. The CDR3 DNA sequence: TGTGCCAGCAGCCCCCGACAGCAAGAGACCCAGTACTTC.

This clone was seen just once. The genes are TRBV28 and TRBJ1-5; a possible D gene is TRBD1 (5 bases). The CDR3 is made up of 14 amino acids. Deletions cut 6 bases from V and 4 bases from J, with 13 bases between. Germline V gene sequence: CDR1 MDHEN, CDR2 SYDVKM. As DNA, the CDR3 is TGTGCCAGCAGCCTTCGGGGGACTAATCAGCCCCAGCATTTT. As protein: CASSLRGTNQPQHF.

This clone appeared once. This chain connects TRBV6-6 to TRBJ1-5; D is unclear. The CDR3 runs to 13 residues. With 4 bases removed from V and 1 base from J, the gap between germline ends came to 5 bases. In germline, CDR1 is MNHNY, CDR2 SVGAGI (reference sequence). In DNA form, the CDR3 reads TGTGCCAGCAGTTCAGGAAGCAATCAGCCCCAGCATTTT. It codes for CASSSGSNQPQHF.

The chain is built from TRBV15 and TRBJ2-1; TRBD1 matches at 7 bases. Germline V gives CDR1 LNHNV, CDR2 YYDKDF (reference sequence). CDR3 size: 14 residues. Unmatched junction bases numbered 4, after V lost 1 base and J lost 7 bases. The CDR3 DNA reads as TGTGCCACCAGCAGAGGAACAGGGGAGAATGAGCAGTTCTTC. Translated, it gives CATSRGTGENEQFF.

The chain joins TRBV27 to TRBJ2-5; 12 bases line up with TRBD2. Per the germline V gene, CDR1 is MNHEY and CDR2 is SMNVEV (reference sequence). The V gene end was trimmed by 1 base and the J gene end by 5 bases; junction bases not matched to a gene: 2. CDR3 length equals 15 residues. The CDR3 protein is CASSLWTSGTETQYF. The CDR3 DNA is TGTGCCAGCAGTTTATGGACTAGCGGGACTGAGACCCAGTACTTC.

The chain has TRBV4-2 and TRBJ1-6; D remains ambiguous. The CDR3 loop spans 17 amino acids. In germline, CDR1 is LGHNA, CDR2 YNFKEQ. Trimming removed 1 base at V and 7 bases at J, with 17 bases between. The CDR3 nucleotides are TGTGCCAGCAGCCAAGGGAGGCGGGAGGCTTTCAATTCACCCCTCCACTTT. This gives the protein CASSQGRREAFNSPLHF.

The CDR3 protein is CASRSVDTQYF. CDR3 nucleotide sequence: TGTGCCAGCAGGTCGGTGGATACGCAGTATTTT. The chain is built from TRBV27 and TRBJ2-3; D unclear. The CDR3 spans 11 residues. Germline V lookup: CDR1 MNHEY, CDR2 SMNVEV (reference sequence). Between the trimmed V and J ends, which lost 6 bases and 6 bases, there was a span of 7 bases.

V is TRBV7-2 and J is TRBJ1-1, with 7 bases that match TRBD1. Germline V gene sequence: CDR1 SGHTA, CDR2 FQGNSA. Trimming took 2 bases from V and 8 from J; bases not matched to a gene: 8. The CDR3 contains 14 residues. CDR3 amino acids: CASSLSRGGLEAFF. DNA for the CDR3: TGTGCCAGCAGCTTATCCAGGGGGGGACTCGAAGCTTTCTTT.

This chain links TRBV7-6 with TRBJ2-7; no clear D gene. V was trimmed by 3 bases and J by 0 bases, leaving 9 bases between them. CDR1 is SGHVS and CDR2 is FNYEAQ in the germline V gene. This CDR3 contains 14 residues. The CDR3 here is CASSLGLGSYEQYF. The CDR3 DNA is TGTGCCAGCAGCTTGGGTTTGGGCTCCTACGAGCAGTACTTC.

CDR3 in amino acids: CASGGGVGETQYF. The CDR3 DNA is TGTGCCAGCGGCGGGGGAGTGGGAGAGACCCAGTACTTC. The rearrangement uses TRBV6-6 and TRBJ2-5; 7 nucleotides match TRBD2. Per the germline V gene, CDR1 is MNHNY and CDR2 is SVGAGI (reference sequence). Germline trimming cut 8 bases from V and 4 bases from J; bases unmatched to any gene: 7. This CDR3 is built from 13 residues.

CDR3 DNA: TGTGCCAGCAGCCAAGTAACAGGAAACACCATATATTTT. Its protein product is CASSQVTGNTIYF. This chain links TRBV4-2 with TRBJ1-3, with D unresolved. CDR3 length: 13 amino acids. Germline V gene sequence: CDR1 LGHNA, CDR2 YNFKEQ. The ends were cut back, 1 base at V and 4 bases at J, with 5 bases in the middle.

The rearrangement joins TRBV28 to TRBJ2-7; no definite D call. The CDR3 is 13 residues long. Deletions cut 2 bases from V and 0 bases from J, with 5 bases between. Germline-derived CDR1 and CDR2 are MDHEN and SYDVKM. Here the CDR3 DNA reads TGTGCCAGCAGTTTACTAAGCTCCTACGAGCAGTACTTC. Encoded protein: CASSLLSSYEQYF. Complete variable domain (other parts from reference TRBV28 and TRBJ2-7): DVKVTQSSRYLVKRTGEKVFLECVQDMDHENMFWYRQDPGLGLRLIYFSYDVKMKEKGDIPEGYSVSREKKERFSLILESASTNQTSMYLCASSLLSSYEQYFGPGTRLTVT.

The chain carries TRBV9 and TRBJ2-1, with 11 bases lining up with TRBD2. CDR3 length equals 16 residues. V was pared by 5 bases and J by 5 bases, with 9 bases of the junction left unmatched. Germline lookup yields CDR1 SGDLS and CDR2 YYNGEE. The CDR3 DNA is TGTGCCAGCAGTCGTAGACTAGCGGGGACTAACAATGAGCAGTTCTTC. It specifies CASSRRLAGTNNEQFF.

The V gene is TRBV9, the J gene TRBJ2-1; 10 bases agree with TRBD2. V lost 4 bases to trimming and J lost 12 bases; unmatched junction nucleotides: 10. The germline V gene encodes CDR1 SGDLS and CDR2 YYNGEE. This CDR3 has 14 amino acids. CDR3 coding DNA: TGTGCCAGCAGCCAGCGGGGACTAGCGAATCGGCAGTTCTTC. Translated, it gives CASSQRGLANRQFF.

This clone appeared a few times. The chain recombines TRBV27 with TRBJ2-5; D uncertain. CDR1 is MNHEY, CDR2 SMNVEV, per germline (reference sequence). V was trimmed by 3 bases and J by 1 base, leaving 0 bases between them. The CDR3 extends over 11 amino acids. The CDR3 here is CASSFQETQYF. In DNA, the CDR3 is TGTGCCAGCAGTTTCCAAGAGACCCAGTACTTC.

The chain carries TRBV2 and TRBJ2-2; no firm D call. V was pared by 2 bases and J by 10 bases, with 14 bases between. CDR1 is SNHLY, CDR2 FYNNEI, per germline. There are 14 residues in the CDR3. The CDR3 DNA reads as TGTGCCAGCAGTGAATTCCAGGTGTCCGTGGAGCTGTTTTTT. Protein sequence: CASSEFQVSVELFF.